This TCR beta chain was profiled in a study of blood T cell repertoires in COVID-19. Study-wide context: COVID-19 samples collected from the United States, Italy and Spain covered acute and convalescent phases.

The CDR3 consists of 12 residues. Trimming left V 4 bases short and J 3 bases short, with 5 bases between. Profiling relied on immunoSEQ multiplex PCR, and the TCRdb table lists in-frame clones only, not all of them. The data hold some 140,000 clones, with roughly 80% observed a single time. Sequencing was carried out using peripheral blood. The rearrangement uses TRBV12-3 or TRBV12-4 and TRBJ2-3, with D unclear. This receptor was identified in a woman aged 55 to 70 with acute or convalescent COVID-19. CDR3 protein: CASSSLTDTQYF. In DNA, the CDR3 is TGTGCCAGCAGTTCCTTAACAGATACGCAGTATTTT.